Below are 18 T cell receptor beta chains sequenced from a single sample in a study of neoadjuvant nivolumab and ipilimumab in lung cancer. Produced via immunoSEQ multiplex PCR; TCRdb's table is partial and in-frame only. Seen here are more than 20,000 clones, about 81% observed once, and the top ten hold approximately 8.6%. Here the sequenced sample was tumor tissue, taken after neoadjuvant nivolumab, alone or with ipilimumab, at or shortly before surgery. All receptors derive from an adult with non-small cell lung cancer.

This clone was detected a few times. J is TRBJ2-5 and V is TRBV5-1, with D perhaps given as TRBD1 or TRBD2 (5 bases each). There are 14 residues in the CDR3. V gave up 6 bases and J gave up 3 bases, with 15 bases separating them. CDR1 SGHRS and CDR2 YFSETQ come from the germline V gene. The CDR3 DNA reads as TGCGCCAGCAACCCGGGACGGACAAAAGAGACCCAGTACTTC. Translating it yields CASNPGRTKETQYF.

The chain links TRBV11-3 to TRBJ2-2, with 11 nucleotides matching TRBD1. This CDR3 is built from 15 residues. Looked up from germline, CDR1 is SGHNT and CDR2 is YENEEA. Germline trimming cut 6 bases from V and 5 bases from J; bases unmatched to any gene: 5. CDR3 in amino acids: CASSHGQGATGELFF. In nucleotides, the CDR3 is TGTGCCAGCAGTCACGGACAGGGGGCGACCGGGGAGCTGTTTTTT.

V is TRBV4-1 and J is TRBJ2-7; 11 bases line up with TRBD2. Germline CDR1 is MGHRA and CDR2 is YSYEKL. The CDR3 consists of 20 residues. Trimming removed 0 bases from V and 5 bases from J; junction bases left unmatched: 18. The CDR3 loop reads CASSQDALGLAGGKTHEQYF. CDR3 DNA sequence: TGCGCCAGCAGCCAAGATGCGCTTGGGCTAGCGGGAGGTAAGACCCACGAGCAGTACTTC.

The chain combines TRBV20-1 with TRBJ2-1; perhaps TRBD1 as D (6 bases). Germline CDR1 and CDR2: DFQATT and SNEGSKA (reference sequence). V was trimmed by 3 bases and J by 7 bases, leaving 7 bases between them. The CDR3 length is 11 residues. The CDR3 here is CSASRGNEQFF. CDR3 nucleotide sequence: TGCAGTGCTAGTAGGGGGAATGAGCAGTTCTTC.

V is TRBV18 and J is TRBJ1-1; D unclear. Germline loops: CDR1 KGHSH, CDR2 LQKENI. CDR3 length equals 13 residues. V was pared by 6 bases and J by 4 bases, with 12 bases between. CDR3 coding DNA: TGTGCCAGCTCCCCTTCTTGGGCCACTGAAGCTTTCTTT. This translates into CASSPSWATEAFF.

In nucleotides, the CDR3 is TGCGCCAGCAGCCCAGTTGGGGGTAAGAATGAAGCTTTCTTT. Translation: CASSPVGGKNEAFF. The chain uses TRBV5-1 and TRBJ1-1, with a tentative D call TRBD1 (5 bases). Germline V lookup: CDR1 SGHRS, CDR2 YFSETQ. The CDR3 contains 14 residues. V lost 4 bases and J 7 bases, leaving 17 bases between the germline ends.

The chain employs TRBV7-7 and TRBJ2-7; 13 bases match TRBD2. Looked up from germline, CDR1 is SSHAT and CDR2 is FNYEAQ (reference sequence). V was clipped by 1 base and J by 5 bases; unmatched bases: 5. This CDR3 is 16 amino acids long. The CDR3 nucleotides read TGTGCCAGCAGCTTAGGGCGGACTAGCGGGAGTGACGAGCAGTACTTC. It is translated as CASSLGRTSGSDEQYF.

This CDR3 is CASSYGTGSTNTEAFF. The CDR3 nucleotides are TGTGCCAGCAGTTACGGGACAGGGTCGACGAACACTGAAGCTTTCTTT. This sequence joins TRBV6-5 and TRBJ1-1; 9 bases line up with TRBD1. The germline V gene has CDR1 MNHEY and CDR2 SVGAGI. The V and J ends lost 2 bases and 1 base, in that order; junction bases with no gene match: 5. The CDR3 runs 16 residues.

Only one count was recorded for this clone. The chain combines TRBV7-9 with TRBJ1-2; 8 nucleotides line up with TRBD1. Germline V gene data show CDR1 as SEHNR and CDR2 as FQNEAQ (reference sequence). V shed 1 base and J 4 bases; nucleotides not matched to a gene: 8. This CDR3 is built from 16 residues. The CDR3 DNA follows: TGTGCCAGCAGCTTAGGAGGACAGGGAGAGGGCTATGGCTACACCTTC. Translated, it gives CASSLGGQGEGYGYTF. Full variable domain (missing parts from reference TRBV7-9 and TRBJ1-2): DTGVSQNPRHKITKRGQNVTFRCDPISEHNRLYWYRQTLGQGPEFLTYFQNEAQLEKSRLLSDRFSAERPKGSFSTLEIQRTEQGDSAMYLCASSLGGQGEGYGYTFGSGTRLTVV.

The chain combines TRBV7-6 with TRBJ2-1; TRBD1 agrees at 8 bases. V gave up 1 base and J gave up 4 bases; unmatched junction bases: 3. The CDR3 covers 15 residues. Looked up from germline, CDR1 is SGHVS and CDR2 is FNYEAQ. Here the CDR3 reads CASSLVRTGYNEQFF. DNA of the CDR3: TGTGCCAGCAGCTTAGTGAGGACAGGGTACAATGAGCAGTTCTTC.

The gene calls are TRBV14 and TRBJ2-1; D gene uncertain. Per the germline V gene, CDR1 is SGHDN and CDR2 is FVKESK. The ends were cut back, 6 bases at V and 5 bases at J, with 8 bases in the middle. The CDR3 is 12 amino acids. The CDR3 sequence is CASRARHNEQFF. The DNA for the CDR3 is TGTGCCAGCAGGGCTAGACACAATGAGCAGTTCTTC.

The J gene is TRBJ2-4, the V gene TRBV7-2, with a possible D match to TRBD2 (6 bases). With 1 base removed from V and 6 bases from J, the gap between germline ends came to 22 bases. The CDR3 runs 18 residues. Germline V CDR1 and CDR2: SGHTA, FQGNSA. This CDR3 is CASSLGVGGLVPLNIQYF. CDR3 in DNA: TGTGCCAGCAGCTTAGGAGTTGGGGGACTCGTCCCTTTAAACATTCAGTACTTC.

This clone was found once. The J gene is TRBJ2-7, the V gene TRBV10-2; perhaps TRBD1 as D (7 bases). The ends were cut back, 10 bases at V and 1 base at J, with 17 bases in the middle. Germline values: CDR1 WSHSY, CDR2 SAAADI. This CDR3 region has 14 residues. The CDR3 reads CATRVAGGSYEQYF. In nucleotides, the CDR3 is TGCGCCACCCGAGTTGCAGGGGGGTCCTACGAGCAGTACTTC.

This chain connects TRBV5-1 to TRBJ2-1; TRBD2 matches 8 bases. The trim removed 4 bases at V and 8 bases at J, leaving 11 bases unmatched. CDR1 and CDR2 from the germline V gene are SGHRS and YFSETQ. The CDR3 extends over 15 amino acids. The CDR3 DNA reads TGCGCCAGCAGCCTGGGGGGACTAGGGTTGGATGAGCAGTTCTTC. Its protein is CASSLGGLGLDEQFF.

The gene calls are TRBV29-1 and TRBJ2-7; a possible D gene is TRBD1 (6 bases). Between the trimmed V and J ends, which lost 4 bases and 2 bases, there was a span of 12 bases. This CDR3 contains 13 residues. From germline, CDR1 is SQVTM and CDR2 ANQGSEA. CDR3 amino acids: CSVGGHSPYEQYF. DNA of the CDR3: TGCAGCGTTGGGGGACATTCACCCTACGAGCAGTACTTC.

This sequence joins TRBV10-2 and TRBJ1-2; D gene uncertain. Germline CDR1 WSHSY, CDR2 SAAADI. CDR3 size: 12 residues. V was cut by 3 bases and J by 6 bases, with 8 bases left in between. The CDR3 nucleotides read TGCGCCAGCAGTGATGTGGGTGATGGCTACACCTTC. Translation: CASSDVGDGYTF.

The chain has TRBV5-1 and TRBJ2-1; D is possibly TRBD2 (5 bases). V was clipped by 0 bases and J by 6 bases, with 10 bases between them. The CDR3 sequence is 14 residues long. Germline CDR1 and CDR2: SGHRS and YFSETQ. CDR3 loop: CASSLGASGNEQFF. The CDR3 bases are TGCGCCAGCAGCTTGGGGGCCAGCGGCAATGAGCAGTTCTTC.

CDR3 amino acids: CASSLVRREEFF. CDR3 sequence (DNA): TGTGCCAGCAGTTTAGTCAGGCGAGAGGAGTTCTTC. J is TRBJ2-1 and V is TRBV28; D is ambiguous. The V end was cut by 2 bases, the J end by 14 bases, with 13 bases between. This CDR3 has 12 residues. Germline assignment: CDR1 MDHEN and CDR2 SYDVKM.